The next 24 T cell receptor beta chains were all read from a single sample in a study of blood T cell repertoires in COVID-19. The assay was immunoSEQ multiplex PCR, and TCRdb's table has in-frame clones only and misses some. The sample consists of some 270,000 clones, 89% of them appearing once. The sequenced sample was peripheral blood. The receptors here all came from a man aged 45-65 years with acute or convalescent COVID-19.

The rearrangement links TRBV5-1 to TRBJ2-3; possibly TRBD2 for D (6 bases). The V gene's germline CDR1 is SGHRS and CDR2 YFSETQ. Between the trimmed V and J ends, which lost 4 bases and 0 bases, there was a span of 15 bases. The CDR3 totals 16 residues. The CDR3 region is CASSTSLTSSTDTQYF. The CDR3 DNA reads TGCGCCAGCAGCACCTCACTGACTAGTAGCACAGATACGCAGTATTTT.

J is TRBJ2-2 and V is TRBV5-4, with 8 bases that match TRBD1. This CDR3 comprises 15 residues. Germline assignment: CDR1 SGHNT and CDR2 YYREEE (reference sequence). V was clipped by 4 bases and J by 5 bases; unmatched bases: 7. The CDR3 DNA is TGTGCCAGCAGCCCGTGGACAGGGCAGACCGGGGAGCTGTTTTTT. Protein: CASSPWTGQTGELFF.

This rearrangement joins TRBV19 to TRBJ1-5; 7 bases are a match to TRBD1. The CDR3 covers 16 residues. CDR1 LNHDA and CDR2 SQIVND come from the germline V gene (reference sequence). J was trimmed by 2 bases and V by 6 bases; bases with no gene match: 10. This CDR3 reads CASSNIAGQGNQPQHF. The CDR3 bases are TGTGCCAGTAGCAATATCGCAGGACAGGGCAATCAGCCCCAGCATTTT.

This CDR3 reads CASSPWAKELFF. The CDR3 DNA sequence: TGTGCCAGCAGTCCATGGGCTAAGGAGCTGTTTTTT. The V call is TRBV12-3 or TRBV12-4, the J call TRBJ2-2, with no clear D. This CDR3 is 12 amino acids long. V lost 5 bases, J lost 10 bases, and 11 bases lay in between.

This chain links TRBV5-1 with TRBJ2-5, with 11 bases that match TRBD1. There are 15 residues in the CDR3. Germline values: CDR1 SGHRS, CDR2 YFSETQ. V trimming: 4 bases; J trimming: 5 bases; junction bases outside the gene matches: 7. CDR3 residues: CASSPGQGASETQYF. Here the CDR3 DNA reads TGCGCCAGCAGCCCCGGACAGGGGGCCTCGGAGACCCAGTACTTC.

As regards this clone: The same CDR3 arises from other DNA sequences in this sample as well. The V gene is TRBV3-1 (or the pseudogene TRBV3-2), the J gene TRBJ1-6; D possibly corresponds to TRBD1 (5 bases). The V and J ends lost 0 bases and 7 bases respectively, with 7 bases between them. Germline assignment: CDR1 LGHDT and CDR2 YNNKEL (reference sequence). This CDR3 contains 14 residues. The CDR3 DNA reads TGTGCCAGCAGCCAAGATCGGGGGAATTCACCCCTCCACTTT. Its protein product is CASSQDRGNSPLHF.

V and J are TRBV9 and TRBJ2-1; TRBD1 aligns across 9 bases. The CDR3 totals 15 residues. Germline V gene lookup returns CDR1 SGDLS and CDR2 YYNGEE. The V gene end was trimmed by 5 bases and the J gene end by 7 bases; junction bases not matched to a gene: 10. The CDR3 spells CASSTYRGRFNEQFF. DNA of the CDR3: TGTGCCAGCAGTACTTACAGGGGGCGTTTTAATGAGCAGTTCTTC.

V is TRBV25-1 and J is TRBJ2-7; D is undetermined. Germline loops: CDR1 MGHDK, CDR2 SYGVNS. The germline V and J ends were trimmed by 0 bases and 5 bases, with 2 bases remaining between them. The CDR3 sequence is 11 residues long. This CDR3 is CASSEYNEQYF. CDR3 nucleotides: TGTGCCAGCAGTGAATATAACGAGCAGTACTTC.

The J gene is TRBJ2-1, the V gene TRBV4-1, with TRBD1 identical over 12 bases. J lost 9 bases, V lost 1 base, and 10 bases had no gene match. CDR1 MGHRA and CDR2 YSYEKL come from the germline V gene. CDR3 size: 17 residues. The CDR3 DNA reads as TGCGCCAGCAGCCAAGCCTCAAGGGACAGGGGGCGCGGTGAGCAGTTCTTC. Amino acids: CASSQASRDRGRGEQFF.

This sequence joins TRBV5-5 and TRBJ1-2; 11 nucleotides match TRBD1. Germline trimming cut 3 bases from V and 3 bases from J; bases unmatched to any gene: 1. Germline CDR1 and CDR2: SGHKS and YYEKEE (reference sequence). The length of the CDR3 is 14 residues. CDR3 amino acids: CASSSGQGDYGYTF. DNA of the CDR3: TGTGCCAGCAGCTCGGGACAGGGGGACTATGGCTACACCTTC. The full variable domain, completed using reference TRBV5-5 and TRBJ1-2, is DAGVTQSPTHLIKTRGQQVTLRCSPISGHKSVSWYQQVLGQGPQFIFQYYEKEERGRGNFPDRFSARQFPNYSSELNVNALLLGDSALYLCASSSGQGDYGYTFGSGTRLTVV.

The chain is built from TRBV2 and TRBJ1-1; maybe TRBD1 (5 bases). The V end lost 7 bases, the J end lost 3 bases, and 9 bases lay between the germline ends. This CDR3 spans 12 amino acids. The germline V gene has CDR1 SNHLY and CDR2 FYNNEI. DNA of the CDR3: TGTGCCAGCATGGAGGGGTACACTGAAGCTTTCTTT. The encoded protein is CASMEGYTEAFF.

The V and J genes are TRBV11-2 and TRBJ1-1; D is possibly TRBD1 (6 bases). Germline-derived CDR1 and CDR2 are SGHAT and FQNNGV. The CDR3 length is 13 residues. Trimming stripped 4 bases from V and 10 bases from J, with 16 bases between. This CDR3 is CASSSGQSPRAFF. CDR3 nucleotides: TGTGCCAGCAGCTCCGGACAGTCCCCGCGAGCTTTCTTT.

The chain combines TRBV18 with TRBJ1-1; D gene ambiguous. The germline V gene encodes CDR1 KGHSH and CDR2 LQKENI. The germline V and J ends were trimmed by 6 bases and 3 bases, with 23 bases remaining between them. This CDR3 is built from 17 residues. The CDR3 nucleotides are TGTGCCAGCTCTACCGCGGTAGCCACCCTCCCCCACACTGAAGCTTTCTTT. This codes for CASSTAVATLPHTEAFF. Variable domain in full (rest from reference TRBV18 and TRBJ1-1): NAGVMQNPRHLVRRRGQEARLRCSPMKGHSHVYWYRQLPEEGLKFMVYLQKENIIDESGMPKERFSAEFPKEGPSILRIQQVVRGDSAAYFCASSTAVATLPHTEAFFGQGTRLTVV.

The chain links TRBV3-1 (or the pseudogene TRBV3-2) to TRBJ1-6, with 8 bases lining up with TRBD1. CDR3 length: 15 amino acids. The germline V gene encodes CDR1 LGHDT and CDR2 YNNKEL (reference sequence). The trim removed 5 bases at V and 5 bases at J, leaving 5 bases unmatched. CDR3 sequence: CASSLGTGNNSPLHF. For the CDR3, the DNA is TGTGCCAGCAGCTTAGGGACAGGCAATAATTCACCCCTCCACTTT.

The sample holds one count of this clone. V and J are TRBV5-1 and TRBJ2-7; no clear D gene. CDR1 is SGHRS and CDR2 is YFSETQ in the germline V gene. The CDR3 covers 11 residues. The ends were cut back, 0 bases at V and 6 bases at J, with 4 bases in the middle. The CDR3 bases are TGCGCCAGCAGCTTGGTCGGCGAGCAGTACTTC. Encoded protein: CASSLVGEQYF.

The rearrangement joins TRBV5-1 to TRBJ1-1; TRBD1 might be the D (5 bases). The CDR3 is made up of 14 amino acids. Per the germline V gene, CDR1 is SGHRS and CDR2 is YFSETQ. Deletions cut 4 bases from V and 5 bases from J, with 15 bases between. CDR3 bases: TGCGCCAGCAGCGCCCCGGGGGGTTATACTGAAGCTTTCTTT. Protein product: CASSAPGGYTEAFF.

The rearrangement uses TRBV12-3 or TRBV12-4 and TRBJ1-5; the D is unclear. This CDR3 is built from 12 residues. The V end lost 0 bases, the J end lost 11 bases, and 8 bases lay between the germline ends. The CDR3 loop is CASSLARGAQHF. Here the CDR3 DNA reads TGTGCCAGCAGTTTAGCGCGGGGAGCCCAGCATTTT.

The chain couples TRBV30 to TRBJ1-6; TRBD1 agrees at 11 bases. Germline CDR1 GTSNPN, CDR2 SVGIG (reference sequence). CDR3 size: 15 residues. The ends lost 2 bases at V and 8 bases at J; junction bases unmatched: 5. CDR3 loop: CAWSPRTGGDSPLHF. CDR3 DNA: TGTGCCTGGAGTCCCCGGACAGGGGGCGATTCACCCCTCCACTTT. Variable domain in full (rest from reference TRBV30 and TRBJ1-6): SQTIHQWPATLVQPVGSPLSLECTVEGTSNPNLYWYRQAAGRGLQLLFYSVGIGQISSEVPQNLSASRPQDRQFILSSKKLLLSDSGFYLCAWSPRTGGDSPLHFGNGTRLTVT.

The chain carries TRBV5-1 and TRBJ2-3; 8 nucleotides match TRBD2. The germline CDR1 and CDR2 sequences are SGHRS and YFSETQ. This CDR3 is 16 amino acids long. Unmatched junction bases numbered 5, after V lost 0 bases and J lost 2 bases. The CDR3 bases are TGCGCCAGCAGCTTGGAAGCGGGGGACTCCACAGATACGCAGTATTTT. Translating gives CASSLEAGDSTDTQYF.

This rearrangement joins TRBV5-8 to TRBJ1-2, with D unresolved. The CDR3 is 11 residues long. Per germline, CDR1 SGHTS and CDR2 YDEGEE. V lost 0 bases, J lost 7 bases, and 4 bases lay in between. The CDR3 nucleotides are TGTGCCAGCAGCTTGGCCTTTGGCTACACCTTC. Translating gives CASSLAFGYTF.

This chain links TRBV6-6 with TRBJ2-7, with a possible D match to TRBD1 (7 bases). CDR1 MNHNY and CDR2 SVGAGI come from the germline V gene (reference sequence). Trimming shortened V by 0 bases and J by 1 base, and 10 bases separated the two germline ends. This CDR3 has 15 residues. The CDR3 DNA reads TGTGCCAGCAGTTACTCGGCAGGGGGGTCCTACGAGCAGTACTTC. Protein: CASSYSAGGSYEQYF.

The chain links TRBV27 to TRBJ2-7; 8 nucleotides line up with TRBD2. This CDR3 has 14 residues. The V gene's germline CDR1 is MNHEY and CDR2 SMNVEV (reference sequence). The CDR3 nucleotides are TGTGCGGCGGGGGGCGGGGGGCGCCCCTACGAGCAGTACTTC. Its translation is CAAGGGGRPYEQYF.

The chain's CDR3 is CASSGLAGGDNEQFF. The CDR3 DNA reads as TGTGCCAGCAGCGGACTAGCGGGGGGGGACAATGAGCAGTTCTTC. This chain links TRBV6-5 with TRBJ2-1; 15 bases match TRBD2. The germline gives CDR1 MNHEY, CDR2 SVGAGI. The J segment lost 5 bases and the V segment lost 6 bases, leaving 2 bases of the junction unmatched. The CDR3 loop spans 15 amino acids.

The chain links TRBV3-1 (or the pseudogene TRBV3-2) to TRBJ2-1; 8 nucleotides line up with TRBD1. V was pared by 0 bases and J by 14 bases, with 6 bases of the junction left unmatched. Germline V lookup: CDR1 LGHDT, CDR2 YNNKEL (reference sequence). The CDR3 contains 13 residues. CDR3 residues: CASSQETGATEFF. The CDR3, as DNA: TGTGCCAGCAGCCAAGAGACAGGGGCGACGGAGTTCTTC.